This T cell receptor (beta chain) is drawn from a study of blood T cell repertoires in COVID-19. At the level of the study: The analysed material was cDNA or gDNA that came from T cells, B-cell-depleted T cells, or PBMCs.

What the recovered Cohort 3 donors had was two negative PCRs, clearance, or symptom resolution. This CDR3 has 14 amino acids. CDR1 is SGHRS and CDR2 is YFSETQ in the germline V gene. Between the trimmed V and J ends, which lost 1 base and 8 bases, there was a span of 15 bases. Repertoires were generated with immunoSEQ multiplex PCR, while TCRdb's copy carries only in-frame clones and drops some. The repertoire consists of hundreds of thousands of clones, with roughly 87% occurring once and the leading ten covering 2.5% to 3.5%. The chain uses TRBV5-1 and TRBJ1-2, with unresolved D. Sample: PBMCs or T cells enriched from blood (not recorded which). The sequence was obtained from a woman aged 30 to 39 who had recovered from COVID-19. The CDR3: CASSLNPRNSGYTF. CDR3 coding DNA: TGCGCCAGCAGCTTGAATCCGAGGAATTCGGGCTACACCTTC.